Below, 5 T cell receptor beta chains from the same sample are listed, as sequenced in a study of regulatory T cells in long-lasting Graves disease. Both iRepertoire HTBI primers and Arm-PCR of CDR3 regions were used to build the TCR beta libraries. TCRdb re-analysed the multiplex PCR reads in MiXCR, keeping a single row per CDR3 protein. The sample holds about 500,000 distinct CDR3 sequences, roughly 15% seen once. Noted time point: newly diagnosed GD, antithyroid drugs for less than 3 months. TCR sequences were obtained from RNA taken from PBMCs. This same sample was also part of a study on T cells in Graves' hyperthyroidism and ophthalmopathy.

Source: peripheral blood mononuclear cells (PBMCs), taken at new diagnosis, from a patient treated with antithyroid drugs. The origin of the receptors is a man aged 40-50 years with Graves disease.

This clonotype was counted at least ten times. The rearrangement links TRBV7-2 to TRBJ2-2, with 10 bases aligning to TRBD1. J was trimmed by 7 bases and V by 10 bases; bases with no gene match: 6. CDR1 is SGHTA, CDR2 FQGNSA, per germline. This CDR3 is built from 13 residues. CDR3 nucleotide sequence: TGTGCCACCTTGGGACAGGGGAACGGGGAGCTGTTTTTT. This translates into CATLGQGNGELFF.

The CDR3 sequence is CSASGGYGYTF. The CDR3 nucleotides are TGCAGTGCCTCCGGCGGCTATGGCTACACCTTC. V usage is TRBV20-1 and J usage is TRBJ1-2; D ambiguous. Trimming removed 6 bases at V and 4 bases at J, with 9 bases between. The CDR3 contains 11 residues. CDR1 DFQATT and CDR2 SNEGSKA come from the germline V gene (reference sequence).

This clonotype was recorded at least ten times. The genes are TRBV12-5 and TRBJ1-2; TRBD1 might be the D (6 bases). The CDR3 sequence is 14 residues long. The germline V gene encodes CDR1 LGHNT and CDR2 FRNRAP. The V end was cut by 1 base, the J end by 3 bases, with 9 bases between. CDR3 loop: CASGLGPGDYGYTF. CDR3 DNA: TGTGCTAGTGGTTTGGGTCCAGGGGACTATGGCTACACCTTC. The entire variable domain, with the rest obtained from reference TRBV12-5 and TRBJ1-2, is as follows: DARVTQTPRHKVTEMGQEVTMRCQPILGHNTVFWYRQTMMQGLELLAYFRNRAPLDDSGMPKDRFSAEMPDATLATLKIQPSEPRDSAVYFCASGLGPGDYGYTFGSGTRLTVV.

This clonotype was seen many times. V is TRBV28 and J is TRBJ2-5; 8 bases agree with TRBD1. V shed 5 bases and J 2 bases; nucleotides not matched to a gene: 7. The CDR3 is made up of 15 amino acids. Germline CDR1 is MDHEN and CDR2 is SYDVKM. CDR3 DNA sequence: TGTGCCAGCAGTCCCGGACAGGGCCTACAAGAGACCCAGTACTTC. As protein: CASSPGQGLQETQYF.

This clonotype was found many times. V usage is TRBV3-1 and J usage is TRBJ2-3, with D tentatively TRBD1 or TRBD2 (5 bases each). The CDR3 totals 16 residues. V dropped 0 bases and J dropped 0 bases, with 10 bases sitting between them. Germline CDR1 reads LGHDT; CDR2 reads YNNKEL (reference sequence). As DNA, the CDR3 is TGTGCCAGCAGCCAAGATGGATGGGGGAGCACAGATACGCAGTATTTT. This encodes CASSQDGWGSTDTQYF.